One sample yielded the 8 T cell receptor beta chains listed below, sequenced in a study of blood T cell repertoires in COVID-19. Sequenced by immunoSEQ multiplex PCR; TCRdb stores in-frame clones only, minus some. Of a few hundred thousand clones listed, over 70% were seen once; the top ten hold 10%. The material sequenced was peripheral blood. Source of these receptors: a woman in her seventies with COVID-19, enrolled during active disease.

This chain connects TRBV27 to TRBJ2-1; TRBD2 matches at 11 bases. The germline gives CDR1 MNHEY, CDR2 SMNVEV (reference sequence). There are 15 residues in the CDR3. Trimming cost V 3 bases and J 2 bases; bases outside gene matches: 0. Here the CDR3 reads CASSFSGRAYNEQFF. CDR3 DNA: TGTGCCAGCAGTTTTAGCGGGAGGGCCTACAATGAGCAGTTCTTC.

This clone was seen a handful of times. CDR3 loop: CASRGEGAGNSPLHF. CDR3 nucleotides: TGCGCCAGCAGGGGTGAAGGGGCTGGAAATTCACCCCTCCACTTT. This sequence joins TRBV10-2 and TRBJ1-6; the D gene is possibly TRBD1 (5 bases). Germline V gene sequence: CDR1 WSHSY, CDR2 SAAADI. This CDR3 is built from 15 residues. The V gene lost 6 bases and the J gene lost 7 bases, with 16 bases spanning the gap.

The rearrangement links TRBV5-1 to TRBJ2-7, with unresolved D. There are 14 residues in the CDR3. Between the trimmed V and J ends, which lost 3 bases and 9 bases, there was a span of 19 bases. CDR1 and CDR2 (germline): SGHRS, YFSETQ. CDR3 sequence: CASSSGSTTMRQYF. CDR3 bases: TGCGCCAGCAGCTCGGGTTCTACTACGATGCGGCAGTACTTC.

The CDR3 sequence is CASSQEGGMTVGYTF. The CDR3 bases are TGTGCCAGCAGCCAAGAGGGAGGGATGACCGTTGGCTACACCTTC. The V and J genes are TRBV3-1 (or the pseudogene TRBV3-2) and TRBJ1-2; no clear D gene. Germline-derived CDR1 and CDR2 are LGHDT and YNNKEL (reference sequence). The V gene lost 0 bases and the J gene lost 7 bases, with 15 bases spanning the gap. There are 15 residues in the CDR3.

The genes are TRBV6-5 and TRBJ2-3; a possible D gene is TRBD1 (5 bases). This CDR3 comprises 13 residues. CDR1 is MNHEY and CDR2 is SVGAGI in the germline V gene. Trimming removed 7 bases from V and 0 bases from J, with 8 bases in between. CDR3 DNA sequence: TGTGCCAGCACCAGGACAAGCACAGATACGCAGTATTTT. Translation gives CASTRTSTDTQYF.

V and J are TRBV4-1 and TRBJ1-5; possibly TRBD1 for D (6 bases). Trimming stripped 0 bases from V and 5 bases from J, with 17 bases between. The CDR3 runs 17 residues. CDR1 and CDR2 (germline): MGHRA, YSYEKL. CDR3 sequence reads: CASSQDSGGGGHQPQHF. The CDR3 nucleotides read TGCGCCAGCAGCCAAGATTCGGGGGGCGGGGGGCATCAGCCCCAGCATTTT.

The CDR3 loop is CASSLGLAGVREQFF. In nucleotides, the CDR3 is TGTGCCAGCAGCTTAGGACTAGCGGGAGTACGTGAGCAGTTCTTC. This sequence joins TRBV11-3 and TRBJ2-1, with 12 bases lining up with TRBD2. This CDR3 is built from 15 residues. Looked up from germline, CDR1 is SGHNT and CDR2 is YENEEA. The junction had 4 bases not matched to a gene; V was cut back by 1 base and J by 9 bases. Complete variable domain (other parts from reference TRBV11-3 and TRBJ2-1): EAGVVQSPRYKIIEKKQPVAFWCNPISGHNTLYWYLQNLGQGPELLIRYENEEAVDDSQLPKDRFSAERLKGVDSTLKIQPAELGDSAVYLCASSLGLAGVREQFFGPGTRLTVL.

The V and J genes are TRBV7-2 and TRBJ2-5; D gene ambiguous. The germline V gene has CDR1 SGHTA and CDR2 FQGNSA. V was trimmed by 7 bases and J by 4 bases, leaving 16 bases between them. There are 14 residues in the CDR3. The DNA of the CDR3 is TGTGCCAGCACCCCCGTCGCGGCCCCAGAGACCCAGTACTTC. It codes for CASTPVAAPETQYF.